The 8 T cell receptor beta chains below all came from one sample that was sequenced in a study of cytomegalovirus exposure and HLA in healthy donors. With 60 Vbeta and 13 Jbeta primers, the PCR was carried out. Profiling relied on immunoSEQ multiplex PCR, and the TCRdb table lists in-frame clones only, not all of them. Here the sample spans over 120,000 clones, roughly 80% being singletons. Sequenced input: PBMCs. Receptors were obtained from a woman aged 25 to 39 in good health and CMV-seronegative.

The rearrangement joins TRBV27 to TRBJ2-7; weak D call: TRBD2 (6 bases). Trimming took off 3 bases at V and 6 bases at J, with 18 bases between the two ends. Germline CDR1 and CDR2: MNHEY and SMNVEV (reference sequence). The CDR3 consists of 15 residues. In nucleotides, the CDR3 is TGTGCCAGCAGTTTGGGGGACTTAACCTCGGGCGAGCAGTACTTC. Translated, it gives CASSLGDLTSGEQYF.

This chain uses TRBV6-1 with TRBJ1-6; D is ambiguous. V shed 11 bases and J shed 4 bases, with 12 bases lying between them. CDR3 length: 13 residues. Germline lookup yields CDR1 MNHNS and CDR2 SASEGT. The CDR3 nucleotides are TGTGCCGGAAGGGAGGCGTATAATTCACCCCTCCACTTT. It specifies CAGREAYNSPLHF.

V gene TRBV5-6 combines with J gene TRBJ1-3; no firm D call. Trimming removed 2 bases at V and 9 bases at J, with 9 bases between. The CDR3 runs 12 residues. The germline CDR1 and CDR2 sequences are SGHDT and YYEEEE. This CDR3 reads CASSFSGSTIYF. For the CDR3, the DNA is TGTGCCAGCAGCTTCTCGGGTAGCACCATATATTTT.

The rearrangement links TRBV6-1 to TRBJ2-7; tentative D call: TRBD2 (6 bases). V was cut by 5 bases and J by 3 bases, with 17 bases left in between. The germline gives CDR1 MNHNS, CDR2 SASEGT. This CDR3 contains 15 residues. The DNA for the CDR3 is TGTGCCAGCAGTAAGACTAGAGAGCTTTTCTACGAGCAGTACTTC. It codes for CASSKTRELFYEQYF.

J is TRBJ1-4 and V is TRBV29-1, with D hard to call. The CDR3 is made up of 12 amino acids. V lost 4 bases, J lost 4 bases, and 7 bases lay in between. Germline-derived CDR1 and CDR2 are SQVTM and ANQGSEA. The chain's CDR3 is CSVVVNNEKLFF. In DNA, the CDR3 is TGCAGCGTTGTAGTTAATAATGAAAAACTGTTTTTT.

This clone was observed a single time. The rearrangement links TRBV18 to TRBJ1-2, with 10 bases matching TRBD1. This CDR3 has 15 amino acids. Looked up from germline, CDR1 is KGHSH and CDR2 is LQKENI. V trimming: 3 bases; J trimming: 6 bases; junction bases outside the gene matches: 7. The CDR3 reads CASSPGTGQGHGYTF. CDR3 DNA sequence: TGTGCCAGCTCACCGGGGACGGGACAGGGGCATGGCTACACCTTC.

The CDR3 spells CASSRGARTSGEETQYF. The CDR3 DNA reads TGTGCCAGCAGTAGGGGGGCTCGGACTAGCGGGGAAGAGACCCAGTACTTC. The chain carries TRBV7-3 and TRBJ2-5; 12 nucleotides line up with TRBD2. Germline lookup yields CDR1 SGHTA and CDR2 FQGTGA. CDR3 length: 17 amino acids. After removal of 6 bases from V and 3 bases from J, the junction contained 11 bases not matched to a gene.

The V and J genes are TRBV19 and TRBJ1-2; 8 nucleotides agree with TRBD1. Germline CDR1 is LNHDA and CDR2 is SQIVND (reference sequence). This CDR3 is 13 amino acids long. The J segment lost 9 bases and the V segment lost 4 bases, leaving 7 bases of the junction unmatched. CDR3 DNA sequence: TGTGCCAGTAGTAACGGACAGGGTAGCAGCTACACCTTC. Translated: CASSNGQGSSYTF.